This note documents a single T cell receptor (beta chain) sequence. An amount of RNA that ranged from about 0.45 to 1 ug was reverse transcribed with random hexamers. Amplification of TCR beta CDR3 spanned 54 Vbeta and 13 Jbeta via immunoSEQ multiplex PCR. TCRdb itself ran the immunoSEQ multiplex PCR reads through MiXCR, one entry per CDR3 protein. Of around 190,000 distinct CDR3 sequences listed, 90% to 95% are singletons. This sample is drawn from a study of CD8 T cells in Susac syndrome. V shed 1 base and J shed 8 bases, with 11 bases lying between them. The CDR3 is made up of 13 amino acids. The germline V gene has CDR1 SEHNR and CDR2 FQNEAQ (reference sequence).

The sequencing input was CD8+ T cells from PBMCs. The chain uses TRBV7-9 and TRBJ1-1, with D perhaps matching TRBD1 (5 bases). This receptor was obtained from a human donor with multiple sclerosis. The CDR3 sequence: CASSLGGRAEAFF. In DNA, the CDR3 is TGTGCCAGCAGCTTAGGTGGCAGGGCGGAAGCTTTCTTT.